Included here is one T cell receptor beta chain sequence, with context. Its antigen is still unknown. The germline gives CDR1 SQVTM, CDR2 ANQGSEA. J was trimmed by 6 bases and V by 0 bases; bases with no gene match: 7. This CDR3 comprises 15 residues. A multiplex PCR was run with 60 Vbeta primers and 13 Jbeta primers. Sequenced by immunoSEQ multiplex PCR; TCRdb stores in-frame clones only, minus some. There are about 170,000 clones in the sample; 60% to 80% occur only once, and over 0.95% lies in the top ten. This sample is part of a study of cytomegalovirus exposure and HLA in healthy donors. Background on the study: HLA-typed donors were the source of about 85 million unique TCRs held in an early data release. Study-wide findings and caveats: Reportedly, TCR beta sequences accurately predicted HLA-A and HLA-B alleles in most subjects. With later analysis, a missense DCLRE1C variant became linked to TCR beta V- and J-gene trimming.

Sequencing was performed on PBMCs. The rearrangement joins TRBV29-1 to TRBJ2-7; 11 bases line up with TRBD1. The sequence came from a woman between 50 and 59 years old in good health and CMV-seropositive. The CDR3 loop reads CSVEDPGQGVVEQYF. The CDR3 DNA reads TGCAGCGTTGAAGACCCGGGACAGGGGGTAGTCGAGCAGTACTTC.